The 14 T cell receptor beta chains presented below share a single source sample, sequenced in a study of blood T cell repertoires in COVID-19. Generated by immunoSEQ multiplex PCR, the TCRdb table keeps only in-frame clones and is missing some. Among 150,000 to 200,000 clones listed, 60% to 80% were seen once. Sample: PBMCs or T cells enriched from blood (not recorded which). These receptors originate from a woman between 45 and 60 years old who had recovered from COVID-19.

This sequence joins TRBV6-5 and TRBJ2-7; D is uncertain. The CDR3 runs to 14 residues. V shed 2 bases and J shed 4 bases, with 12 bases lying between them. The germline V gene has CDR1 MNHEY and CDR2 SVGAGI. CDR3 DNA sequence: TGTGCCAGCAGTTACCCGAGTACAGAATACGAGCAGTACTTC. Its translation is CASSYPSTEYEQYF.

This chain joins TRBV7-2 and TRBJ2-3, with 10 positions matching TRBD2. There are 16 residues in the CDR3. Per germline, CDR1 SGHTA and CDR2 FQGNSA. The V and J ends lost 5 bases and 5 bases, in that order; junction bases with no gene match: 10. In DNA form, the CDR3 reads TGTGCCAGCAGCGCAACTAGCGGGGAAGGGGGAGATACGCAGTATTTT. Amino acid sequence: CASSATSGEGGDTQYF.

V usage is TRBV7-9 and J usage is TRBJ2-7; D is ambiguous. Germline values: CDR1 SEHNR, CDR2 FQNEAQ (reference sequence). V lost 4 bases to trimming and J lost 0 bases, with 13 bases between them. The CDR3 is made up of 15 amino acids. CDR3 sequence: CASSYYGDGSYEQYF. CDR3 nucleotide sequence: TGTGCCAGCAGCTACTACGGCGACGGCTCCTACGAGCAGTACTTC.

This clone was detected ten times or more. CDR3 nucleotide sequence: TGTGCCTGGAGGGCGTCGGGGGTCCCTGAAGCTTTCTTT. Translated, it gives CAWRASGVPEAFF. This chain uses TRBV30 with TRBJ1-1; the D gene is possibly TRBD1 (5 bases). The CDR3 is 13 amino acids. From germline, CDR1 is GTSNPN and CDR2 SVGIG (reference sequence). Deletions cut 3 bases from V and 6 bases from J, with 14 bases between.

The DNA for the CDR3 is TGTGCCAGCTCACCTTACAGGGCTCGGGAAAAACTGTTTTTT. Protein sequence: CASSPYRAREKLFF. The chain carries TRBV18 and TRBJ1-4; D is perhaps TRBD1 (6 bases). V was cut by 3 bases and J by 8 bases, with 13 bases left in between. This CDR3 is built from 14 residues. Germline CDR1 and CDR2: KGHSH and LQKENI.

This clone came up a few times. The chain employs TRBV4-1 and TRBJ2-1; possibly TRBD1 for D (8 bases). The V end was cut by 8 bases, the J end by 4 bases, with 18 bases between. The length of the CDR3 is 15 residues. Germline CDR1 is MGHRA and CDR2 is YSYEKL. CDR3 in DNA: TGCGCCAGCGCCGGACAGGGAGGGCCGTACAATGAGCAGTTCTTC. Translating gives CASAGQGGPYNEQFF.

This chain joins TRBV5-1 and TRBJ1-6; 9 bases match TRBD1. Germline V gives CDR1 SGHRS, CDR2 YFSETQ. Trimming at V came to 0 bases and at J to 7 bases, leaving 2 bases not matched to a gene. This CDR3 is 15 amino acids long. DNA of the CDR3: TGCGCCAGCAGCTTGGCCGGACAGGGGAATTCACCCCTCCACTTT. Protein sequence: CASSLAGQGNSPLHF. The whole variable domain, remainder taken from reference TRBV5-1 and TRBJ1-6, is KAGVTQTPRYLIKTRGQQVTLSCSPISGHRSVSWYQQTPGQGLQFLFEYFSETQRNKGNFPGRFSGRQFSNSRSEMNVSTLELGDSALYLCASSLAGQGNSPLHFGNGTRLTVT.

The rearrangement joins TRBV6-5 to TRBJ2-7; 10 nucleotides align to TRBD2. Germline CDR1 MNHEY, CDR2 SVGAGI. V gave up 6 bases and J gave up 4 bases; unmatched junction bases: 3. There are 13 residues in the CDR3. CDR3 protein: CASSRTSGYEQYF. The CDR3 region has the DNA TGTGCCAGCAGCAGGACTAGCGGTTACGAGCAGTACTTC.

The chain carries TRBV5-1 and TRBJ1-4, with a tentative D call TRBD1 (6 bases). Germline CDR1 and CDR2: SGHRS and YFSETQ. V lost 4 bases, J lost 7 bases, and 14 bases lay in between. The CDR3 runs 14 residues. The CDR3 region is CASSPDRLGEKLFF. CDR3 DNA sequence: TGCGCCAGCAGCCCAGACAGGTTAGGTGAAAAACTGTTTTTT. The variable domain in full, with the rest retrieved from reference TRBV5-1 and TRBJ1-4, is KAGVTQTPRYLIKTRGQQVTLSCSPISGHRSVSWYQQTPGQGLQFLFEYFSETQRNKGNFPGRFSGRQFSNSRSEMNVSTLELGDSALYLCASSPDRLGEKLFFGSGTQLSVL.

J is TRBJ1-5 and V is TRBV29-1; 10 nucleotides agree with TRBD1. CDR3 size: 14 residues. Germline V gives CDR1 SQVTM, CDR2 ANQGSEA. J lost 5 bases, V lost 3 bases, and 4 bases had no gene match. The DNA of the CDR3 is TGCAGCGTTGATGTTGGACAGGGGGATCAGCCCCAGCATTTT. Translation gives CSVDVGQGDQPQHF.

The CDR3 nucleotides are TGTGCCAGCAGCTTCAACAGGGCTGGAAACACCATATATTTT. This sequence encodes CASSFNRAGNTIYF. The gene calls are TRBV7-9 and TRBJ1-3; maybe TRBD1 (6 bases). Trimming took 3 bases from V and 2 from J, leaving 8 bases between them. Germline V gene sequence: CDR1 SEHNR, CDR2 FQNEAQ (reference sequence). The CDR3 runs 14 residues. The full variable domain, with the rest looked up from reference TRBV7-9 and TRBJ1-3, is DTGVSQNPRHKITKRGQNVTFRCDPISEHNRLYWYRQTLGQGPEFLTYFQNEAQLEKSRLLSDRFSAERPKGSFSTLEIQRTEQGDSAMYLCASSFNRAGNTIYFGEGSWLTVV.

This clone was observed a few times. The chain links TRBV6-5 to TRBJ1-1, with D perhaps matching TRBD1 (6 bases). Trimming shortened V by 4 bases and J by 5 bases, and 17 bases separated the two germline ends. Germline values: CDR1 MNHEY, CDR2 SVGAGI. The CDR3 has 15 amino acids. The DNA for the CDR3 is TGTGCCAGCAGTTTTCATGGGTGGGGGCTGACTGAAGCTTTCTTT. Translation gives CASSFHGWGLTEAFF.

V gene TRBV7-6 combines with J gene TRBJ1-1; 7 bases match TRBD1. With V trimmed by 4 bases and J by 0 bases, 5 bases remained unmatched. Germline values: CDR1 SGHVS, CDR2 FNYEAQ. CDR3 length equals 15 residues. CDR3 region: CASSSRTGMNTEAFF. The CDR3 region has the DNA TGTGCCAGCAGCTCGCGGACAGGCATGAACACTGAAGCTTTCTTT.

The chain employs TRBV25-1 and TRBJ2-7; 8 bases fit TRBD1. CDR1 MGHDK and CDR2 SYGVNS come from the germline V gene. V lost 4 bases, J lost 6 bases, and 5 bases stayed unmatched. This CDR3 comprises 13 residues. The CDR3 sequence is CASSVQGGLEQYF. Written as DNA, the CDR3 is TGTGCCAGCAGTGTACAGGGGGGCCTCGAGCAGTACTTC.